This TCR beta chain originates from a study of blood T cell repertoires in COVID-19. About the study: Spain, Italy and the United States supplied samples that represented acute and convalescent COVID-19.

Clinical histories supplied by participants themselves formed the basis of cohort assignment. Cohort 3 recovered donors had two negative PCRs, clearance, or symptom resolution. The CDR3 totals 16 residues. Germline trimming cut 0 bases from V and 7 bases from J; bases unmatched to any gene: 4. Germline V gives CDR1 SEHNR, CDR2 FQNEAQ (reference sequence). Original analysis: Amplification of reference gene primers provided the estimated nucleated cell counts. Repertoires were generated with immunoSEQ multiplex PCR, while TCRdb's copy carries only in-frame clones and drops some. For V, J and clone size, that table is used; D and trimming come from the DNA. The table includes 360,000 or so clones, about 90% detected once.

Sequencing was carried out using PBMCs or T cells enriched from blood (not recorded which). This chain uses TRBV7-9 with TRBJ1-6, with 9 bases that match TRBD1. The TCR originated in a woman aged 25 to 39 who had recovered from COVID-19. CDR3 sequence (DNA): TGTGCCAGCAGCTTAGCGACGGGACAGGGAAATTCACCCCTCCACTTT. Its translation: CASSLATGQGNSPLHF.